This entry lists 31 T cell receptor beta chains sequenced from one sample in a study of shared clonotypes between healthy human individuals (TCRdb year 2020). Library preparation used the immunoSEQ multiplex PCR assay. What TCRdb holds here is the immuneACCESS table cut down to in-frame rearrangements. Part of the clones is not present; checked against another copy, under half of the missing clones reflect an unresolved V gene, and the others are unexplained. The sample table lists a few million clones, just over 90% of them with a count of one. Over 0.12% of the sample comes from the top ten. Source material: naive CD4+ T cells sorted from blood. Sample cell subset or site, as interpreted from the label and publication: CD45RA+ positively selected. Every receptor here comes from a man between 18 and 29 years old in good health.

The chain joins TRBV4-3 to TRBJ2-1, with D possibly being TRBD1 (5 bases). Germline CDR1 LGHNA, CDR2 YSLEER. The V end lost 4 bases, the J end lost 0 bases, and 10 bases lay between the germline ends. The CDR3 spans 15 residues. The CDR3 DNA sequence: TGCGCCAGCAGCCCCCCAGGGTACTCCTACAATGAGCAGTTCTTC. Its translation: CASSPPGYSYNEQFF.

The V gene is TRBV6-5, the J gene TRBJ1-1; D gene unclear. The CDR3 length is 14 residues. Germline V gene sequence: CDR1 MNHEY, CDR2 SVGAGI. Deletions cut 1 base from V and 6 bases from J, with 12 bases between. DNA of the CDR3: TGTGCCAGCAGTTACTTAAAAGGAGGAGCTGAAGCTTTCTTT. Translating it yields CASSYLKGGAEAFF.

The chain combines TRBV30 with TRBJ1-1; the match to TRBD1 covers 8 bases. The CDR3 loop spans 13 amino acids. The V gene's germline CDR1 is GTSNPN and CDR2 SVGIG (reference sequence). The ends lost 5 bases at V and 10 bases at J; junction bases unmatched: 12. The CDR3 here is CAWGDRNLRGAFF. The CDR3 bases are TGTGCCTGGGGGGACAGGAATCTAAGGGGAGCTTTCTTT.

The chain couples TRBV5-5 to TRBJ1-1; TRBD1 is a possible D gene (5 bases). CDR1 and CDR2 from the germline V gene are SGHKS and YYEKEE (reference sequence). V lost 0 bases to trimming and J lost 1 base, with 19 bases between them. There are 18 residues in the CDR3. The CDR3 is CASSLVLGGGVKNTEAFF. The CDR3 DNA reads as TGTGCCAGCAGCTTGGTTCTTGGCGGAGGGGTGAAGAACACTGAAGCTTTCTTT.

The V and J genes are TRBV6-6 and TRBJ2-7; 8 bases match TRBD2. The V gene's germline CDR1 is MNHNY and CDR2 SVGAGI (reference sequence). J was trimmed by 3 bases and V by 6 bases; bases with no gene match: 13. There are 16 residues in the CDR3. The DNA of the CDR3 is TGTGCCAGCAGGGCAGCAAGCGGGAGCCAGAACTACGAGCAGTACTTC. Protein: CASRAASGSQNYEQYF.

The chain links TRBV25-1 to TRBJ2-7, with 9 bases aligning to TRBD1. Per germline, CDR1 MGHDK and CDR2 SYGVNS. V lost 3 bases, J lost 7 bases, and 10 bases stayed unmatched. This CDR3 has 15 residues. The CDR3: CASSDNRGLGREQYF. CDR3 nucleotides: TGTGCCAGCAGTGATAACAGGGGGCTTGGTAGAGAGCAGTACTTC.

The V and J genes are TRBV5-5 and TRBJ2-2; TRBD2 matches 10 bases. The length of the CDR3 is 20 residues. With 1 base clipped from V and 2 bases from J, the junction kept 14 bases outside the gene matches. Germline-derived CDR1 and CDR2 are SGHKS and YYEKEE (reference sequence). CDR3 nucleotides: TGTGCCAGCAGCTTGAAAGCCCCCCAAGCGGGGGGGCCAAACACCGGGGAGCTGTTTTTT. Translation: CASSLKAPQAGGPNTGELFF.

This sequence joins TRBV5-5 and TRBJ2-7; D unresolved. Looked up from germline, CDR1 is SGHKS and CDR2 is YYEKEE (reference sequence). The CDR3 has 14 amino acids. Trimming pared 0 bases from V and 6 bases from J, leaving 13 bases between. The CDR3 DNA sequence: TGTGCCAGCAGCTTGGTGACTGCCCCGGTCGAGCAGTACTTC. It is translated as CASSLVTAPVEQYF.

The chain links TRBV11-2 to TRBJ1-6; D may be TRBD1 (6 bases). V dropped 1 base and J dropped 14 bases, with 18 bases sitting between them. Germline CDR1 and CDR2: SGHAT and FQNNGV. CDR3 length: 15 residues. The CDR3 DNA reads TGTGCCAGCAGCTTAGGGTTACGGCAGGAGGGGGCCCTCCACTTT. This translates into CASSLGLRQEGALHF.

This chain connects TRBV6-5 to TRBJ1-6; 7 bases fit TRBD1. The CDR3 loop spans 14 amino acids. Unmatched junction bases numbered 4, after V lost 5 bases and J lost 6 bases. Germline V gene lookup returns CDR1 MNHEY and CDR2 SVGAGI. CDR3 DNA: TGTGCCAGCAGTCTGACAGGGCTTAATTCACCCCTCCACTTT. Its protein product is CASSLTGLNSPLHF.

A word on this clone: The sample carries other DNA sequences with the same CDR3. The J gene is TRBJ1-2, the V gene TRBV10-3, with D unresolved. Looked up from germline, CDR1 is ENHRY and CDR2 is SYGVKD. This CDR3 is built from 13 residues. Trimming removed 0 bases from V and 2 bases from J, with 4 bases in between. This chain's CDR3 is CAISESGNYGYTF. In nucleotides, the CDR3 is TGTGCCATCAGTGAGTCTGGGAACTATGGCTACACCTTC.

The chain links TRBV27 to TRBJ1-3; weak D call: TRBD1 (5 bases). Germline CDR1 reads MNHEY; CDR2 reads SMNVEV (reference sequence). The V end lost 3 bases, the J end lost 2 bases, and 11 bases lay between the germline ends. CDR3 length: 15 amino acids. CDR3 sequence reads: CASSLGGEPGNTIYF. In DNA form, the CDR3 reads TGTGCCAGCAGTTTGGGAGGGGAACCTGGAAACACCATATATTTT.

This clone was found a few times. Other DNA sequences of this sample code for an identical CDR3. Here the CDR3 DNA reads TGCGCCAGCAGCTTGGAGGCGGGGAATCAGCCCCAGCATTTT. Translation gives CASSLEAGNQPQHF. The rearrangement uses TRBV5-1 and TRBJ1-5; no definite D call. Germline CDR1 and CDR2: SGHRS and YFSETQ. Trimming pared 0 bases from V and 4 bases from J, leaving 8 bases between. This CDR3 contains 14 residues.

The J gene is TRBJ2-4, the V gene TRBV28; a possible D gene is TRBD1 (5 bases). The germline CDR1 and CDR2 sequences are MDHEN and SYDVKM. V dropped 3 bases and J dropped 1 base, with 10 bases sitting between them. This CDR3 has 15 amino acids. The CDR3 is CASSLVDKAKNIQYF. CDR3 DNA sequence: TGTGCCAGCAGTTTGGTGGACAAGGCCAAAAACATTCAGTACTTC.

This chain uses TRBV19 with TRBJ2-1; 11 nucleotides line up with TRBD1. Germline CDR1 reads LNHDA; CDR2 reads SQIVND (reference sequence). This CDR3 region has 16 residues. The junction had 7 bases not matched to a gene; V was cut back by 5 bases and J by 4 bases. CDR3 sequence (DNA): TGTGCCAGTAGTTCCCTGGGACAGGGGGTTTACAATGAGCAGTTCTTC. Translation: CASSSLGQGVYNEQFF.

This rearrangement joins TRBV7-9 to TRBJ2-7; TRBD1 matches 7 bases. The germline V gene has CDR1 SEHNR and CDR2 FQNEAQ (reference sequence). CDR3 length equals 15 residues. Germline trimming cut 7 bases from V and 4 bases from J; bases unmatched to any gene: 13. DNA of the CDR3: TGTGCCAGCACCCCTGGGGCAGGGGGACGGTACGAGCAGTACTTC. Encoded protein: CASTPGAGGRYEQYF.

V gene TRBV11-2 combines with J gene TRBJ2-3; 13 bases are a match to TRBD2. With V trimmed by 5 bases and J by 2 bases, 4 bases remained unmatched. This CDR3 contains 16 residues. Per the germline V gene, CDR1 is SGHAT and CDR2 is FQNNGV. The CDR3 DNA reads as TGTGCCAGCAGCCCGACTAGCGGGGGGATCACAGATACGCAGTATTTT. Residues: CASSPTSGGITDTQYF.

The V gene is TRBV2, the J gene TRBJ2-2, with TRBD1 matching 11 bases. Trimming took 6 bases from V and 6 from J; bases not matched to a gene: 3. The CDR3 is 14 amino acids. From germline, CDR1 is SNHLY and CDR2 FYNNEI. The chain's CDR3 is CASSRTGGSGELFF. The DNA for the CDR3 is TGTGCCAGCAGCCGGACAGGGGGCTCCGGGGAGCTGTTTTTT.

To note about this clone: The sample holds other DNA sequences that translate to the same CDR3. The rearrangement joins TRBV5-1 to TRBJ2-2; the match to TRBD1 covers 7 bases. CDR3 size: 13 residues. Germline values: CDR1 SGHRS, CDR2 YFSETQ. The J segment lost 6 bases and the V segment lost 2 bases, leaving 1 base of the junction unmatched. For the CDR3, the DNA is TGCGCCAGCAGCTTAGGGGGCCCCGGGGAGCTGTTTTTT. Protein sequence: CASSLGGPGELFF.

The chain has TRBV5-4 and TRBJ2-1; 7 nucleotides agree with TRBD2. The CDR3 is 16 amino acids. CDR1 is SGHNT, CDR2 YYREEE, per germline (reference sequence). V trimming: 2 bases; J trimming: 1 base; junction bases outside the gene matches: 6. The CDR3 bases are TGTGCCAGCAGCTTCCTAGCGGAAGTATCCTACAATGAGCAGTTCTTC. Translated: CASSFLAEVSYNEQFF.

CDR3 sequence reads: CASSYGTSGRGEQFF. The DNA of the CDR3 is TGTGCCAGCAGCTACGGGACTAGCGGGAGAGGCGAGCAGTTCTTC. This chain joins TRBV6-5 and TRBJ2-1, with 14 nucleotides matching TRBD2. The CDR3 runs 15 residues. CDR1 and CDR2 (germline): MNHEY, SVGAGI. After removal of 6 bases from V and 10 bases from J, the junction contained 8 bases not matched to a gene.

The table lists this clone with many counts. This chain uses TRBV7-9 with TRBJ2-3; 8 bases map to TRBD2. The trim removed 2 bases at V and 2 bases at J, leaving 9 bases unmatched. Per germline, CDR1 SEHNR and CDR2 FQNEAQ (reference sequence). The CDR3 is made up of 17 amino acids. CDR3 loop: CASSLILAGHFTDTQYF. The CDR3 DNA is TGTGCCAGCAGCTTAATTTTAGCGGGACACTTCACAGATACGCAGTATTTT. Combining the CDR3 with reference TRBV7-9 and TRBJ2-3 gives the whole variable domain DTGVSQNPRHKITKRGQNVTFRCDPISEHNRLYWYRQTLGQGPEFLTYFQNEAQLEKSRLLSDRFSAERPKGSFSTLEIQRTEQGDSAMYLCASSLILAGHFTDTQYFGPGTRLTVL.

The chain couples TRBV30 to TRBJ2-1, with 10 positions matching TRBD1. The V gene end was trimmed by 4 bases and the J gene end by 5 bases; junction bases not matched to a gene: 8. This CDR3 has 15 residues. From germline, CDR1 is GTSNPN and CDR2 SVGIG (reference sequence). Here the CDR3 DNA reads TGTGCCTGGAACAGCGGACAGGGGGGGGACAATGAGCAGTTCTTC. Amino acids: CAWNSGQGGDNEQFF.

The chain carries TRBV11-2 and TRBJ1-2; no clear D gene. Germline assignment: CDR1 SGHAT and CDR2 FQNNGV. The CDR3 sequence is 17 residues long. The germline V and J ends were trimmed by 11 bases and 4 bases, with 29 bases remaining between them. As DNA, the CDR3 is TGTGCCCCCCGAAGTGGGATGGCAGCACTTGTAGTCTATGGCTACACCTTC. This codes for CAPRSGMAALVVYGYTF. The full variable domain, completed using reference TRBV11-2 and TRBJ1-2, is EAGVAQSPRYKIIEKRQSVAFWCNPISGHATLYWYQQILGQGPKLLIQFQNNGVVDDSQLPKDRFSAERLKGVDSTLKIQPAKLEDSAVYLCAPRSGMAALVVYGYTFGSGTRLTVV.

The chain couples TRBV19 to TRBJ2-7; 7 positions agree with TRBD1. The J segment lost 4 bases and the V segment lost 10 bases, leaving 13 bases of the junction unmatched. Germline CDR1 and CDR2: LNHDA and SQIVND (reference sequence). The CDR3 length is 14 residues. CDR3 nucleotide sequence: TGTGCCACCTCGACAGGGCCAGGGGAGTACGAGCAGTACTTC. It encodes CATSTGPGEYEQYF.

The genes are TRBV13 and TRBJ1-2; D might be TRBD1 (5 bases). This CDR3 has 14 amino acids. Germline V lookup: CDR1 PRHDT, CDR2 FYEKMQ (reference sequence). V lost 0 bases to trimming and J lost 4 bases, with 9 bases between them. The CDR3 loop is CASSLGGTVYGYTF. Written as DNA, the CDR3 is TGTGCCAGCAGCTTAGGAGGGACGGTCTATGGCTACACCTTC.

The J gene is TRBJ2-3, the V gene TRBV4-1; 7 bases are shared with TRBD1. CDR1 is MGHRA, CDR2 YSYEKL, per germline. V shed 1 base and J 0 bases; nucleotides not matched to a gene: 4. CDR3 length: 16 residues. The CDR3 loop reads CASSQAGTASTDTQYF. For the CDR3, the DNA is TGCGCCAGCAGCCAAGCCGGGACAGCTAGCACAGATACGCAGTATTTT.

This chain links TRBV6-1 with TRBJ1-6; TRBD1 is a possible D gene (5 bases). Trimming took 4 bases from V and 9 from J, leaving 7 bases between them. The CDR3 has 12 amino acids. CDR1 is MNHNS, CDR2 SASEGT, per germline. This chain's CDR3 is CASSVRGSPLHF. CDR3 bases: TGTGCCAGCAGTGTGAGGGGTTCACCCCTCCACTTT.

This clone was found once. The chain uses TRBV2 and TRBJ2-1; 8 positions match TRBD1. This CDR3 has 16 amino acids. Trimming removed 7 bases from V and 9 bases from J; junction bases left unmatched: 17. CDR1 SNHLY and CDR2 FYNNEI come from the germline V gene. The CDR3 loop is CASMRTGTGEGGEQFF. The CDR3 DNA sequence: TGTGCCAGCATGAGAACCGGGACAGGAGAAGGTGGTGAGCAGTTCTTC.

The chain combines TRBV9 with TRBJ2-3; 9 bases align to TRBD2. This CDR3 region has 15 residues. Looked up from germline, CDR1 is SGDLS and CDR2 is YYNGEE. The V gene end was trimmed by 6 bases and the J gene end by 1 base; junction bases not matched to a gene: 6. Written as DNA, the CDR3 is TGTGCCAGCACTTGGGCTAGCGGGGGCACAGATACGCAGTATTTT. Amino acid sequence: CASTWASGGTDTQYF.

Remarks on this clone: Other DNA sequences from this sample encode an identical CDR3 as well. The chain recombines TRBV28 with TRBJ2-5, with 12 bases identical to TRBD2. Germline CDR1 is MDHEN and CDR2 is SYDVKM. V lost 6 bases, J lost 2 bases, and 1 base stayed unmatched. The CDR3 has 14 amino acids. CDR3 DNA sequence: TGTGCCAGCAGCCTAGCGGGGGGGCAAGAGACCCAGTACTTC. Translating it yields CASSLAGGQETQYF.